This T cell receptor beta chain emerged from a study of beta chain features in type 1 diabetes. Cells sorted by CD45RO/CCR7/CD25/CD127/CD95/CD27 comprised CD4+ naive, central memory, regulatory and stem cell-like memory cells. Trimming removed 10 bases at V and 4 bases at J, with 13 bases between. This CDR3 is 12 amino acids long. CDR1 MDHEN and CDR2 SYDVKM come from the germline V gene. Every bit of the isolated RNA underwent reverse transcription, so sequencing read expressed TCRB transcripts. Profiled with immunoSEQ multiplex PCR; TCRdb holds only in-frame clones, not every one. Of about 270,000 clones in the sample, roughly an eighth were seen once. This clone was seen at least ten times.

The receptor comes from a woman aged 40 to 50 in good health. Sequencing used naive CD4+ T cells from blood. The genes are TRBV28 and TRBJ1-2; no firm D call. The CDR3 protein is CATRLTFYGYTF. CDR3 nucleotide sequence: TGTGCCACCCGACTGACCTTCTATGGCTACACCTTC.